The entry below gives a single TCR beta chain sequence along with its context. Its antigen is not identified. The PCR employed 60 Vbeta primers together with 13 Jbeta primers. In the original processing: Around 80 million unique TCR beta chains, roughly 11 million of them shared, were counted by a later analysis. The table came from immunoSEQ multiplex PCR; TCRdb's copy has only in-frame clones and leaves some out. V, J and clone size are taken as reported in that table, and D and trimming were inferred from the DNA itself. The data show some 120,000 clones, with 81% seen just once and 3.9% held by the top ten. The CDR3 length is 12 residues. Germline loops: CDR1 MDHEN, CDR2 SYDVKM. Between the trimmed V and J ends, which lost 8 bases and 4 bases, there was a span of 11 bases. This entry belongs to a study of cytomegalovirus exposure and HLA in healthy donors. Study-wide results and caveats: Most TCR sequences showed up rarely, but some public TCRs showed up in many donors. Looking again later, the authors saw that most CMV-associated TCR beta chains seemed HLA-restricted.

Donors showed nominal health when sampled, although they likely had unrecorded immune exposures. Specimen: PBMCs. The chain combines TRBV28 with TRBJ1-1; D remains ambiguous. The source of this sequence is a woman in her twenties or thirties in good health and CMV-seronegative. The CDR3 nucleotides read TGTGCCAGCTTTCTCCCTCCCACTGAAGCTTTCTTT. This sequence encodes CASFLPPTEAFF.